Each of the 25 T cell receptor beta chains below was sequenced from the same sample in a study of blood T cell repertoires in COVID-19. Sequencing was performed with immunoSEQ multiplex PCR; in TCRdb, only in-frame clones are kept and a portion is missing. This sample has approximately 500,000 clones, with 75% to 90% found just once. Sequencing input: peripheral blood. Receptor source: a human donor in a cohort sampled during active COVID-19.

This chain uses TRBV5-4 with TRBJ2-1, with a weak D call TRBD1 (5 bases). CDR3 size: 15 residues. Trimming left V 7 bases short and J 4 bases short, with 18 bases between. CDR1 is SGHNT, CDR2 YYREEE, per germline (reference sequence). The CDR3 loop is CASAPPDSLYNEQFF. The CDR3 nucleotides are TGTGCCAGCGCTCCGCCCGACAGTCTTTACAATGAGCAGTTCTTC.

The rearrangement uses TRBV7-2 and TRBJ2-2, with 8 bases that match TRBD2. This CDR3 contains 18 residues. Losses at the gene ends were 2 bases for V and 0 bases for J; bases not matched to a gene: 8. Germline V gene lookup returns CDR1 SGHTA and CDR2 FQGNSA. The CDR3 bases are TGTGCCAGCAGCTTATCTTGGGGTAGCGGGACGAACACCGGGGAGCTGTTTTTT. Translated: CASSLSWGSGTNTGELFF.

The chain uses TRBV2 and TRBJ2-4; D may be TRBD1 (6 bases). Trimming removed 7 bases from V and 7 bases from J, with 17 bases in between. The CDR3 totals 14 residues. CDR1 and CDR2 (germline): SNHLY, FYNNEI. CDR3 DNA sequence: TGTGCCAGCATCGTGGGCCAGGGGAACAACATTCAGTACTTC. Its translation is CASIVGQGNNIQYF.

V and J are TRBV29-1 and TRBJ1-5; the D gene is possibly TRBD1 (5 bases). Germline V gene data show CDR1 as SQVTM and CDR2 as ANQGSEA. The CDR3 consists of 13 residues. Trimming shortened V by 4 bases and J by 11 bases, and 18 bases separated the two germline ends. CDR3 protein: CSVGLVGGVTQHF. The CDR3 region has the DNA TGCAGCGTTGGGCTCGTGGGGGGAGTAACCCAGCATTTT.

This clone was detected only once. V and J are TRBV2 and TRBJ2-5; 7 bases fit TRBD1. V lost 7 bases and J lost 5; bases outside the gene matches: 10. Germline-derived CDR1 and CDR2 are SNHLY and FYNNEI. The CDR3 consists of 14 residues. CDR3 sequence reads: CASKETGNVETQYF. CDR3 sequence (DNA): TGTGCCAGCAAGGAGACAGGGAATGTGGAGACCCAGTACTTC.

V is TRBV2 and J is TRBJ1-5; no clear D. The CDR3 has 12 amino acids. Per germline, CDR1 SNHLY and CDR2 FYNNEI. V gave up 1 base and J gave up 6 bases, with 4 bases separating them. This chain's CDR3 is CASSEDSQPQHF. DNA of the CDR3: TGTGCCAGCAGTGAAGACAGTCAGCCCCAGCATTTT. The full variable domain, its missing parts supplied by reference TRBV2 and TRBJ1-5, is EPEVTQTPSHQVTQMGQEVILRCVPISNHLYFYWYRQILGQKVEFLVSFYNNEISEKSEIFDDQFSVERPDGSNFTLKIRSTKLEDSAMYFCASSEDSQPQHFGDGTRLSIL.

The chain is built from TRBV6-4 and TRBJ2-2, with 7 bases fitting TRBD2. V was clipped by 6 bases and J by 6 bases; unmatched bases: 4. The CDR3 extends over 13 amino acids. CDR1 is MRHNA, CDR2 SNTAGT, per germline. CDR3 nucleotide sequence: TGTGCCAGCAGGCGGGAGTTCGCCGGGGAGCTGTTTTTT. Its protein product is CASRREFAGELFF.

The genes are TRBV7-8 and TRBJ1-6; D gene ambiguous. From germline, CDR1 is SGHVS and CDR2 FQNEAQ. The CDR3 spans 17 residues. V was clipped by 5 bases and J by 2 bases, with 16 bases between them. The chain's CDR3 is CASSLERGIPYNSPLHF. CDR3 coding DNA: TGTGCCAGCAGCCTTGAGAGAGGGATCCCCTATAATTCACCCCTCCACTTT.

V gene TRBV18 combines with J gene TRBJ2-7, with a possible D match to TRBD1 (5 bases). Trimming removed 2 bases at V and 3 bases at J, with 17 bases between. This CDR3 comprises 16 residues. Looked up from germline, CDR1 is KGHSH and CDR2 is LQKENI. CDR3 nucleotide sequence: TGTGCCAGCTCACCAAGTCAGGGCGCTCTTTTCTACGAGCAGTACTTC. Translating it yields CASSPSQGALFYEQYF. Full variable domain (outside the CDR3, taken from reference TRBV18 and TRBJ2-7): NAGVMQNPRHLVRRRGQEARLRCSPMKGHSHVYWYRQLPEEGLKFMVYLQKENIIDESGMPKERFSAEFPKEGPSILRIQQVVRGDSAAYFCASSPSQGALFYEQYFGPGTRLTVT.

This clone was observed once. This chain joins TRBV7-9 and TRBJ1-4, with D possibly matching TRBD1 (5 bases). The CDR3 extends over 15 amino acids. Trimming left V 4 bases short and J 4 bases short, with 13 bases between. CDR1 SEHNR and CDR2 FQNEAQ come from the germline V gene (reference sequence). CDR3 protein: CASSSSGVYNEKLFF. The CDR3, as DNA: TGTGCCAGCAGCTCCTCGGGGGTTTATAATGAAAAACTGTTTTTT.

The CDR3 DNA reads as TGTGCCAGCAGCGCCATCCCCGGGGGACTAGCGGGAGAAGTGGGTGTAGATACGCAGTATTTT. Translation: CASSAIPGGLAGEVGVDTQYF. The V and J genes are TRBV6-6 and TRBJ2-3, with 14 bases identical to TRBD2. There are 21 residues in the CDR3. CDR1 is MNHNY and CDR2 is SVGAGI in the germline V gene (reference sequence). V lost 6 bases, J lost 5 bases, and 22 bases stayed unmatched.

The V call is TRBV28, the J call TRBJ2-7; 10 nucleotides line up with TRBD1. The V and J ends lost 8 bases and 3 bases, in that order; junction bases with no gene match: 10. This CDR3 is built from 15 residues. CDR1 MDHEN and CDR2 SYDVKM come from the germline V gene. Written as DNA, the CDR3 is TGTGCCAGCGGCGCGCCGGGACAGGGGCACTACGAGCAGTACTTC. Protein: CASGAPGQGHYEQYF.

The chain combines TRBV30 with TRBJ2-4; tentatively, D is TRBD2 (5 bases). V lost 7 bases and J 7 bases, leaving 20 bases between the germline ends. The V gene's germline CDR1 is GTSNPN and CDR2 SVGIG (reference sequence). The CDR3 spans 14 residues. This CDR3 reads CAFRRSAGLNIQYF. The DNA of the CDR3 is TGTGCCTTCCGGCGGTCGGCGGGTCTGAACATTCAGTACTTC.

The CDR3 coding sequence is TGTGCCAGCAGTGAAACCTCCCCGGGACAGCCCAACAATGAGCAGTTCTTC. Its protein is CASSETSPGQPNNEQFF. The genes are TRBV2 and TRBJ2-1, with 7 bases lining up with TRBD1. The V segment lost 2 bases and the J segment 5 bases; nucleotides outside the gene matches: 12. The CDR3 spans 17 residues. Germline V gives CDR1 SNHLY, CDR2 FYNNEI.

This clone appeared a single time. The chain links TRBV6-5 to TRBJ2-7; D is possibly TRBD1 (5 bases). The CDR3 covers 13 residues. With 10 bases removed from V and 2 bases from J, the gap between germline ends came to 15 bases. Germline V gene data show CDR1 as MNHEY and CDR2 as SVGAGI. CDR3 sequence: CATLTVQPYEQYF. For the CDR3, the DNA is TGTGCCACCCTGACAGTCCAGCCCTACGAGCAGTACTTC.

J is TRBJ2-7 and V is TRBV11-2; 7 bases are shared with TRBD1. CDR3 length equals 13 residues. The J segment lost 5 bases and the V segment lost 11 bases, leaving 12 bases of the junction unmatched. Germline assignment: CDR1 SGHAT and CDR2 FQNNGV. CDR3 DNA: TGTGCCTCACACCAGGGACAGTCTGACGAGCAGTACTTC. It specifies CASHQGQSDEQYF.

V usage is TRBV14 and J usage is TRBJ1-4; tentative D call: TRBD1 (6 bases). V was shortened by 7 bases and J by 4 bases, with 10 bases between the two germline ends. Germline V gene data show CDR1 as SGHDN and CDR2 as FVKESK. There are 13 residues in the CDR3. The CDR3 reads CASTDSINEKLFF. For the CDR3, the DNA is TGTGCCAGCACGGACAGCATTAATGAAAAACTGTTTTTT. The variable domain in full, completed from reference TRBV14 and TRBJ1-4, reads EAGVTQFPSHSVIEKGQTVTLRCDPISGHDNLYWYRRVMGKEIKFLLHFVKESKQDESGMPNNRFLAERTGGTYSTLKVQPAELEDSGVYFCASTDSINEKLFFGSGTQLSVL.

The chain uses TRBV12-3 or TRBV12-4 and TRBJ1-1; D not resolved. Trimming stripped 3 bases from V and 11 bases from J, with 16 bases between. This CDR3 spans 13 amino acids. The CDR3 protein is CASSFGPGMRAFF. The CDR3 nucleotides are TGTGCCAGCAGTTTTGGCCCGGGGATGCGGGCTTTCTTT.

The CDR3 loop is CASSQDRPGEGETQYF. The CDR3 coding sequence is TGCGCCAGCAGCCAAGATAGGCCGGGAGAGGGAGAGACCCAGTACTTC. The chain joins TRBV4-1 to TRBJ2-5; D is perhaps TRBD2 (6 bases). Per germline, CDR1 MGHRA and CDR2 YSYEKL. V lost 0 bases and J lost 4, with 15 bases in between. The CDR3 runs 16 residues.

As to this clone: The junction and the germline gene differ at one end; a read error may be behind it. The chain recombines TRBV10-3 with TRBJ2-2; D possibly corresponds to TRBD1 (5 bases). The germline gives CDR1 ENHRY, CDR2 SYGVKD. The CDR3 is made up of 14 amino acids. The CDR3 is CAITLDSSTAELFF. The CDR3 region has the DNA TGTGCCATCACCTTAGACAGCTCCACCGCGGAGCTGTTTTTT.

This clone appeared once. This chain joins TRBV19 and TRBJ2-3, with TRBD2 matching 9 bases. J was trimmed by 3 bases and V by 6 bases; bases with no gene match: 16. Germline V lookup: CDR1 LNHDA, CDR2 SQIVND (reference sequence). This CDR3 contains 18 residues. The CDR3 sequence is CASSRGLSGSLGTDTQYF. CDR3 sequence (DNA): TGTGCCAGTAGCAGGGGCCTTAGCGGGAGCTTGGGGACAGATACGCAGTATTTT. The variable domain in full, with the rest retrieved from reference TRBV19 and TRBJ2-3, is DGGITQSPKYLFRKEGQNVTLSCEQNLNHDAMYWYRQDPGQGLRLIYYSQIVNDFQKGDIAEGYSVSREKKESFPLTVTSAQKNPTAFYLCASSRGLSGSLGTDTQYFGPGTRLTVL.

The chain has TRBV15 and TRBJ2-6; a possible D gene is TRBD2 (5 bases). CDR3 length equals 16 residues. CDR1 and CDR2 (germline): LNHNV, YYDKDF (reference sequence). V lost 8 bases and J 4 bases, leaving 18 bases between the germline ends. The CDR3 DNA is TGTGCCACCTCACCTATGCGGGCGGACGGGGCCAACGTCCTGACTTTC. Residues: CATSPMRADGANVLTF.

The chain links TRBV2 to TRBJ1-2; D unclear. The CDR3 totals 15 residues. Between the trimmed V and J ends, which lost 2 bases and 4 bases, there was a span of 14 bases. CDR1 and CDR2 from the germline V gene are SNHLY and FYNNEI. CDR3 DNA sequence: TGTGCCAGCAGTGAATCTGGGTCTAGATTCTATGGCTACACCTTC. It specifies CASSESGSRFYGYTF.

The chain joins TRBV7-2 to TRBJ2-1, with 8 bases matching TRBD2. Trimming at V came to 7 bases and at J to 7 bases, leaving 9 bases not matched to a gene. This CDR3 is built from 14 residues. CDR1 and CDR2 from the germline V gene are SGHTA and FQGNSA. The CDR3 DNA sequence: TGTGCCAGCACCCTTAGCGGGACCCTTAATGAGCAGTTCTTC. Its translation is CASTLSGTLNEQFF. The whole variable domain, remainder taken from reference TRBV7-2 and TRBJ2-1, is GAGVSQSPSNKVTEKGKDVELRCDPISGHTALYWYRQSLGQGLEFLIYFQGNSAPDKSGLPSDRFSAERTGGSVSTLTIQRTQQEDSAVYLCASTLSGTLNEQFFGPGTRLTVL.

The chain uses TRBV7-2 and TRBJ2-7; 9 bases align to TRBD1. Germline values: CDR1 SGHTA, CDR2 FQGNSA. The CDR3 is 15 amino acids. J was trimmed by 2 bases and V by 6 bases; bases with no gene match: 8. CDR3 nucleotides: TGTGCCAGCAGAAAAGACAGGGGGACCCCCTACGAGCAGTACTTC. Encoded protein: CASRKDRGTPYEQYF.